This T cell receptor (beta chain) was retrieved from a study of blood T cell repertoires in COVID-19. Repertoires were generated with immunoSEQ multiplex PCR, while TCRdb's copy carries only in-frame clones and drops some. The table shows under 200,000 clones, with 75% to 85% occurring only once. This CDR3 is 21 amino acids long. Between the trimmed V and J ends, which lost 2 bases and 3 bases, there was a span of 35 bases. CDR1 SQVTM and CDR2 ANQGSEA come from the germline V gene. The chain has TRBV29-1 and TRBJ2-7; maybe TRBD1 (7 bases). Specimen: peripheral blood. The clonotype comes from a man aged 60-69 years with acute or convalescent COVID-19. The CDR3 protein is CSVESRGPSGPNRGGGYEQYF. The CDR3 nucleotides are TGCAGCGTTGAAAGTCGGGGACCAAGTGGTCCCAACAGGGGAGGAGGCTACGAGCAGTACTTC.